What follows are 5 T cell receptor beta chains derived from one specimen sequenced in a study of OX40 agonist ivuxolimab in advanced cancers. The table came from immunoSEQ multiplex PCR; TCRdb's copy has only in-frame clones and leaves some out. The repertoire consists of some 34,000 clones, with approximately 72% occurring once and the leading ten covering 9.5% to 15%. The material sequenced was CD4+ or CD8+ T cells sorted from blood, taken in a trial of the OX40 agonist ivuxolimab. The source of these receptors is an adult with an advanced solid tumor such as melanoma, head and neck, liver or kidney cancer.

This chain joins TRBV15 and TRBJ2-5; D possibly corresponds to TRBD2 (6 bases). Trimming pared 1 base from V and 0 bases from J, leaving 9 bases between. Germline CDR1 is LNHNV and CDR2 is YYDKDF (reference sequence). The CDR3 spans 15 residues. The chain's CDR3 is CATSRALANQETQYF. CDR3 coding DNA: TGTGCCACCAGCAGAGCTCTAGCGAACCAAGAGACCCAGTACTTC. Complete variable domain (other parts from reference TRBV15 and TRBJ2-5): DAMVIQNPRYQVTQFGKPVTLSCSQTLNHNVMYWYQQKSSQAPKLLFHYYDKDFNNEADTPDNFQSRRPNTSFCFLDIRSPGLGDTAMYLCATSRALANQETQYFGPGTRLLVL.

In nucleotides, the CDR3 is TGTGCCAGCAGCTTTGGACAGGGGACTTCACCCCTCCACTTT. Translated, it gives CASSFGQGTSPLHF. The chain recombines TRBV11-2 with TRBJ1-6; 9 bases agree with TRBD1. Per the germline V gene, CDR1 is SGHAT and CDR2 is FQNNGV. The CDR3 contains 14 residues. J lost 9 bases, V lost 3 bases, and 3 bases had no gene match. Drawing the rest from reference TRBV11-2 and TRBJ1-6, the complete variable domain is EAGVAQSPRYKIIEKRQSVAFWCNPISGHATLYWYQQILGQGPKLLIQFQNNGVVDDSQLPKDRFSAERLKGVDSTLKIQPAKLEDSAVYLCASSFGQGTSPLHFGNGTRLTVT.

The rearrangement joins TRBV19 to TRBJ2-2; D is possibly TRBD1 (5 bases). Trimming removed 6 bases from V and 5 bases from J, with 19 bases in between. CDR1 LNHDA and CDR2 SQIVND come from the germline V gene (reference sequence). CDR3 length equals 16 residues. CDR3 nucleotides: TGTGCCAGTAGGAAGGGGCCGCCAATATTTACCGGGGAGCTGTTTTTT. As protein: CASRKGPPIFTGELFF.

V and J are TRBV2 and TRBJ2-5; maybe TRBD2 (7 bases). Germline CDR1 is SNHLY and CDR2 is FYNNEI. V dropped 6 bases and J dropped 1 base, with 12 bases sitting between them. This CDR3 contains 14 residues. This CDR3 is CASRRGGTQETQYF. The CDR3 nucleotides are TGTGCCAGCAGAAGGGGGGGGACCCAAGAGACCCAGTACTTC.

V is TRBV5-1 and J is TRBJ1-1, with D hard to call. The CDR3 length is 14 residues. Germline V CDR1 and CDR2: SGHRS, YFSETQ. Trimming pared 1 base from V and 7 bases from J, leaving 14 bases between. The CDR3 coding sequence is TGCGCCAGCAGCTTGTCACTGAGCGCGGGTGAAGCTTTCTTT. Protein: CASSLSLSAGEAFF.